This T cell receptor (beta chain) was sequenced during a study of PD-1 blockade in classical Hodgkin lymphoma. Broader study findings: Newly diagnosed patients and complete responders had comparable diversity at baseline.

Comments on this clone: Its specificity is unknown.

The table came from immunoSEQ multiplex PCR; TCRdb's copy has only in-frame clones and leaves some out. This table holds about 64,000 clones, 85% to 95% found once. Regarding time point: cycle 4 day 1 (C4D1), after 6 weeks of nivolumab. Brentuximab vedotin exposure varied, and every patient relapsed after autologous stem cell transplantation. Germline CDR1 and CDR2: SGHNT and YYREEE (reference sequence). This CDR3 region has 19 residues. Trimming took 1 base from V and 1 from J; bases not matched to a gene: 11. The sample consisted of peripheral blood mononuclear cells (PBMCs), taken before the fourth cycle of nivolumab. The rearrangement links TRBV5-4 to TRBJ2-7, with 13 bases lining up with TRBD2. The clonotype was recovered from a human donor with classical Hodgkin lymphoma. CDR3 bases: TGTGCCAGCAGCTTGATTCGTCAGGGGACTAGCGGGAATTCCTACGAGCAGTACTTC. Encoded protein: CASSLIRQGTSGNSYEQYF.